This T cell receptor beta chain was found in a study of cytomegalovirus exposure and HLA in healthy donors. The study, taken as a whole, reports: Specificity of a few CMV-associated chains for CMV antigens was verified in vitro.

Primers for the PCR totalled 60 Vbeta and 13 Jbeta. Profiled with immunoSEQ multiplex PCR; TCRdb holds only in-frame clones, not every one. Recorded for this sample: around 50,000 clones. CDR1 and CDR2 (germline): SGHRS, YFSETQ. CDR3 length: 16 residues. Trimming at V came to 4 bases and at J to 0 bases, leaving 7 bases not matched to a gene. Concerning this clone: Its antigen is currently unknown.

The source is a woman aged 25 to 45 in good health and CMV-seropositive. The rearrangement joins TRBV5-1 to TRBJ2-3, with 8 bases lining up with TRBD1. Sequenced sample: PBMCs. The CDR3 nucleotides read TGCGCCAGCAGCCCACAGGGGGATGCTAGCACAGATACGCAGTATTTT. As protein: CASSPQGDASTDTQYF.